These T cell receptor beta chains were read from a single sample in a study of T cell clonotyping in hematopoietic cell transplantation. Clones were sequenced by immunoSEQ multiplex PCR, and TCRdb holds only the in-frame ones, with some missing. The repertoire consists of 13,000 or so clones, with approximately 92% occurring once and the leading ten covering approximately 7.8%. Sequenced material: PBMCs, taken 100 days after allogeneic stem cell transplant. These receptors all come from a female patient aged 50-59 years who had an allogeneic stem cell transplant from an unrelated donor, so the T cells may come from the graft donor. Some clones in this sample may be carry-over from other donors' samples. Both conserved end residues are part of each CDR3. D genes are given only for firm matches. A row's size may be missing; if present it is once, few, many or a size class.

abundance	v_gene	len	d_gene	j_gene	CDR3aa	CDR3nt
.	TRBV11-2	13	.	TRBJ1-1	CASSSWGEEKAFF	TGTGCCAGCAGCTCATGGGGGGAGGAGAAAGCTTTCTTT
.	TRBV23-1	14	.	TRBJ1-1	CASSQTWGNTEAFF	TGCGCCAGCAGTCAAACCTGGGGGAACACTGAAGCTTTCTTT
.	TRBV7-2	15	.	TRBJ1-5	CASSLEGGRVQPQHF	TGTGCCAGCAGCCTAGAGGGGGGTCGGGTTCAGCCCCAGCATTTT
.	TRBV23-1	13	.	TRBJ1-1	CASSQGFPTEAFF	TGCGCCAGCAGTCAAGGTTTCCCCACTGAAGCTTTCTTT
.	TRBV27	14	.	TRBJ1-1	CASREGRKNTEAFF	TGTGCCAGCAGAGAGGGACGAAAGAACACTGAAGCTTTCTTT
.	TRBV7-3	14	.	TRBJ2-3	CASSRTASADTQYF	TGTGCCAGCAGCCGTACAGCCAGTGCAGATACGCAGTATTTT
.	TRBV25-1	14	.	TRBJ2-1	CASSEYGLRDEQFF	TGTGCCAGCAGTGAATATGGATTGAGGGATGAGCAGTTCTTC
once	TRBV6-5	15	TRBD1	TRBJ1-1	CASSNGQGGDTEAFF	TGTGCCAGCAGTAACGGACAGGGAGGGGACACTGAAGCTTTCTTT
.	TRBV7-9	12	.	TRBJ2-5	CASSLGLPGQYF	TGTGCCAGCAGCTTGGGTCTACCTGGCCAGTACTTC
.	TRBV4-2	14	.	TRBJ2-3	CASSQGGTGDTQYF	TGTGCCAGCAGCCAAGGAGGGACCGGAGATACGCAGTATTTT
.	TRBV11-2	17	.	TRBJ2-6	CASSLLASTTGANVLTF	TGTGCCAGCAGCCTCTTAGCTTCGACAACTGGGGCCAACGTCCTGACTTTC
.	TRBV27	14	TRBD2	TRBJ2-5	CASSWVRGDETQYF	TGTGCCAGCAGTTGGGTCCGGGGGGACGAGACCCAGTACTTC
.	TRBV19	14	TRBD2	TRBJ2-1	CASRTSGSANEQFF	TGTGCCAGTAGGACTAGCGGGAGTGCCAATGAGCAGTTCTTC
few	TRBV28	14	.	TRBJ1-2	CASSFGQGFYGYTF	TGTGCCAGCAGTTTTGGGCAGGGCTTTTATGGCTACACCTTC
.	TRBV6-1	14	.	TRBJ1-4	CASREDATNEKLFF	TGTGCCAGCAGAGAGGATGCAACTAATGAAAAACTGTTTTTT
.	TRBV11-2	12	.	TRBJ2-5	CASSEVGVTQYF	TGTGCCAGCAGCGAAGTCGGGGTGACCCAGTACTTC
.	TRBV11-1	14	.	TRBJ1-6	CASSSTGYNSPLHF	TGTGCCAGCAGCTCGACAGGATATAATTCACCCCTCCACTTT
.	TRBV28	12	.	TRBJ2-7	CASRYRDIEQYF	TGTGCCAGCAGATACCGGGACATCGAGCAGTACTTC
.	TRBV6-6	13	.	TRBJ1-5	CASSSQGHQPQHF	TGTGCCAGCAGTTCCCAGGGTCATCAGCCCCAGCATTTT
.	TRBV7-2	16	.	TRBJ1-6	CASSSPSNTGNSPLHF	TGTGCCAGCAGCTCCCCATCTAATACAGGAAATTCACCCCTCCACTTT
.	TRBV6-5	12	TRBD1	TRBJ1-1	CASSYGDSEAFF	TGTGCCAGCAGTTACGGGGACAGTGAAGCTTTCTTT
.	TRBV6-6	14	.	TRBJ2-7	CASSLRVTGYEQYF	TGTGCCAGCAGTTTAAGGGTTACAGGGTACGAGCAGTACTTC
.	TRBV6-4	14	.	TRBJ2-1	CASSEEAGSNEQFF	TGTGCCAGCAGTGAGGAGGCCGGTAGTAACGAGCAGTTCTTC
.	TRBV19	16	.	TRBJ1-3	CASSIEGTYSGNTIYF	TGTGCCAGTAGTATAGAAGGAACATACTCTGGAAACACCATATATTTT
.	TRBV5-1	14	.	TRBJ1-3	CASSLDVSGNTIYF	TGCGCCAGCAGCTTGGATGTCTCTGGAAACACCATATATTTT
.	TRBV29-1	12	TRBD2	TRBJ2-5	CSVLAGGETQYF	TGCAGCGTTTTAGCGGGAGGAGAGACCCAGTACTTC
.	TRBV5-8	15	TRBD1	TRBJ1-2	CASSRPLTGSYGYTF	TGTGCCAGCAGTCGACCTTTGACAGGGTCGTATGGCTACACCTTC
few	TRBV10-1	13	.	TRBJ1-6	CASSQALGSPLHF	TGCGCCAGCAGTCAAGCCCTGGGTTCACCCCTCCACTTT